The 26 T cell receptor beta chains below all came from one sample that was sequenced in a study of T cell responses to AZD1222 COVID-19 vaccine. The protocol was immunoSEQ multiplex PCR, while the TCRdb copy is restricted to in-frame clones and leaves out a portion. The data hold 150,000 to 200,000 clones, with about 87% observed a single time. The sequencing here drew on peripheral blood, taken on day 0 of AZD1222 vaccination. The receptors come from an adult in good health.

The V gene is TRBV5-1, the J gene TRBJ1-3, with D hard to call. The CDR3 consists of 14 residues. Deletions cut 2 bases from V and 7 bases from J, with 13 bases between. Germline values: CDR1 SGHRS, CDR2 YFSETQ. CDR3 residues: CASSLGSGRNTIYF. In DNA form, the CDR3 reads TGCGCCAGCAGCTTAGGGTCAGGTCGGAACACCATATATTTT.

The V call is TRBV5-6, the J call TRBJ2-3; tentatively, D is TRBD2 (6 bases). Trimming pared 4 bases from V and 2 bases from J, leaving 17 bases between. The CDR3 has 16 residues. Germline assignment: CDR1 SGHDT and CDR2 YYEEEE. CDR3 sequence (DNA): TGTGCCAGCAGCATCTACCGGGACTCTTTCACAGATACGCAGTATTTT. Translation gives CASSIYRDSFTDTQYF.

The chain carries TRBV3-1 (or the pseudogene TRBV3-2) and TRBJ2-7; 9 bases align to TRBD1. The CDR3 has 16 residues. CDR1 and CDR2 (germline): LGHDT, YNNKEL (reference sequence). Unmatched junction bases numbered 8, after V lost 4 bases and J lost 1 base. CDR3 loop: CASSPYTGTGSYEQYF. CDR3 nucleotides: TGTGCCAGCAGCCCGTATACCGGGACAGGGTCCTACGAGCAGTACTTC.

The chain employs TRBV19 and TRBJ2-3; TRBD2 agrees at 14 bases. V shed 4 bases, J shed 5 bases, and the junction held 5 bases outside the gene matches. The CDR3 has 16 residues. CDR1 and CDR2 from the germline V gene are LNHDA and SQIVND (reference sequence). CDR3 region: CASSKTSGGGEDTQYF. The DNA of the CDR3 is TGTGCCAGTAGTAAGACTAGCGGGGGGGGCGAAGATACGCAGTATTTT.

The table lists this clone with a count of one. This chain connects TRBV30 to TRBJ1-1, with D possibly matching TRBD1 (5 bases). Trimming pared 1 base from V and 0 bases from J, leaving 12 bases between. The CDR3 length is 15 residues. CDR1 GTSNPN and CDR2 SVGIG come from the germline V gene (reference sequence). The CDR3 DNA reads as TGTGCCTGGAGTGACCCCGGGGGGTTGAACACTGAAGCTTTCTTT. Protein: CAWSDPGGLNTEAFF.

In DNA, the CDR3 is TGTGCCAGCAGCCAAGGATCAGGGTACGAGGGTGGCTACACCTTC. The encoded protein is CASSQGSGYEGGYTF. This sequence joins TRBV3-1 (or the pseudogene TRBV3-2) and TRBJ1-2; TRBD1 might be the D (5 bases). This CDR3 spans 15 amino acids. Between the trimmed V and J ends, which lost 1 base and 7 bases, there was a span of 16 bases. CDR1 and CDR2 (germline): LGHDT, YNNKEL (reference sequence).

The chain carries TRBV6-6 and TRBJ2-7; 7 positions agree with TRBD1. V trimming: 10 bases; J trimming: 0 bases; junction bases outside the gene matches: 12. The CDR3 length is 15 residues. The germline V gene has CDR1 MNHNY and CDR2 SVGAGI (reference sequence). The CDR3: CATGDSLMGSYEQYF. The DNA for the CDR3 is TGTGCCACCGGGGACAGTTTAATGGGCTCCTACGAGCAGTACTTC.

This chain uses TRBV19 with TRBJ2-7; D is uncertain. With 4 bases removed from V and 2 bases from J, the gap between germline ends came to 3 bases. CDR1 and CDR2 (germline): LNHDA, SQIVND (reference sequence). This CDR3 has 11 residues. As DNA, the CDR3 is TGTGCCAGTAGTACCCCCTACGAGCAGTACTTC. It specifies CASSTPYEQYF.

In nucleotides, the CDR3 is TGTGCCAGCAGCTCTGAGCTGGGACAGAGGAACACTGAAGCTTTCTTT. Translated, it gives CASSSELGQRNTEAFF. The V gene is TRBV13, the J gene TRBJ1-1; 7 bases are shared with TRBD1. The CDR3 runs 16 residues. V gave up 4 bases and J gave up 1 base; unmatched junction bases: 9. Germline loops: CDR1 PRHDT, CDR2 FYEKMQ (reference sequence).

This chain joins TRBV7-9 and TRBJ2-2, with D unclear. Germline CDR1 reads SEHNR; CDR2 reads FQNEAQ (reference sequence). This CDR3 is built from 14 residues. V gave up 3 bases and J gave up 1 base, with 6 bases separating them. CDR3: CASSFDLNTGELFF. Here the CDR3 DNA reads TGTGCCAGCAGCTTTGACCTGAACACCGGGGAGCTGTTTTTT. Filled out from reference TRBV7-9 and TRBJ2-2, the complete variable domain reads DTGVSQNPRHKITKRGQNVTFRCDPISEHNRLYWYRQTLGQGPEFLTYFQNEAQLEKSRLLSDRFSAERPKGSFSTLEIQRTEQGDSAMYLCASSFDLNTGELFFGEGSRLTVL.

This chain uses TRBV2 with TRBJ1-1; D is uncertain. The V end lost 2 bases, the J end lost 4 bases, and 8 bases lay between the germline ends. Germline assignment: CDR1 SNHLY and CDR2 FYNNEI. This CDR3 has 13 amino acids. The CDR3 spells CASSETRFTEAFF. Written as DNA, the CDR3 is TGTGCCAGCAGTGAAACGAGATTCACTGAAGCTTTCTTT. Filled out from reference TRBV2 and TRBJ1-1, the complete variable domain reads EPEVTQTPSHQVTQMGQEVILRCVPISNHLYFYWYRQILGQKVEFLVSFYNNEISEKSEIFDDQFSVERPDGSNFTLKIRSTKLEDSAMYFCASSETRFTEAFFGQGTRLTVV.

The chain links TRBV10-1 to TRBJ2-7; D not certain. Per the germline V gene, CDR1 is WNHNN and CDR2 is SYGVQD (reference sequence). V was clipped by 0 bases and J by 4 bases, with 7 bases between them. This CDR3 has 13 amino acids. The CDR3 DNA sequence: TGCGCCAGCAGTGAGTCTAAGTCGTACGAGCAGTACTTC. Its protein is CASSESKSYEQYF.

The chain links TRBV6-5 to TRBJ1-2; a possible D gene is TRBD1 (6 bases). The CDR3 has 12 residues. Trimming took off 5 bases at V and 7 bases at J, with 11 bases between the two ends. Germline V gene lookup returns CDR1 MNHEY and CDR2 SVGAGI. The CDR3 DNA follows: TGTGCCAGCAGTCAGGGGAGAAGTGGCTACACCTTC. It encodes CASSQGRSGYTF.

The rearrangement uses TRBV19 and TRBJ1-5; 8 nucleotides match TRBD1. After removal of 8 bases from V and 7 bases from J, the junction contained 10 bases not matched to a gene. CDR3 length: 14 amino acids. Per germline, CDR1 LNHDA and CDR2 SQIVND (reference sequence). CDR3 loop: CASWAGGAGQPQHF. In DNA form, the CDR3 reads TGTGCCAGTTGGGCAGGGGGCGCGGGGCAGCCCCAGCATTTT.

The V call is TRBV7-6, the J call TRBJ2-7, with no clear D. The CDR3 spans 18 residues. The V gene lost 0 bases and the J gene lost 2 bases, with 20 bases spanning the gap. CDR1 and CDR2 from the germline V gene are SGHVS and FNYEAQ. CDR3 DNA sequence: TGTGCCAGCAGCTTAGCATCCGAAGTGGAGTACCAAGCCTACGAGCAGTACTTC. Its protein product is CASSLASEVEYQAYEQYF.

The J gene is TRBJ2-3, the V gene TRBV4-1; TRBD2 is a possible D gene (6 bases). Trimming took 5 bases from V and 2 from J, leaving 17 bases between them. CDR3 length: 16 amino acids. Germline V gives CDR1 MGHRA, CDR2 YSYEKL. As DNA, the CDR3 is TGCGCCAGCAGCTTGAGCGGGTTCCGAACCACAGATACGCAGTATTTT. Protein sequence: CASSLSGFRTTDTQYF.

CDR3 sequence reads: CAWAGVAGGRRYNEQFF. The CDR3 DNA reads TGTGCCTGGGCCGGGGTAGCGGGGGGCAGGAGATACAATGAGCAGTTCTTC. V gene TRBV30 combines with J gene TRBJ2-1; the match to TRBD2 covers 10 bases. V trimming: 5 bases; J trimming: 4 bases; junction bases outside the gene matches: 14. Germline-derived CDR1 and CDR2 are GTSNPN and SVGIG (reference sequence). The CDR3 is made up of 17 amino acids. Variable domain in full (rest from reference TRBV30 and TRBJ2-1): SQTIHQWPATLVQPVGSPLSLECTVEGTSNPNLYWYRQAAGRGLQLLFYSVGIGQISSEVPQNLSASRPQDRQFILSSKKLLLSDSGFYLCAWAGVAGGRRYNEQFFGPGTRLTVL.

This sequence joins TRBV6-5 and TRBJ2-7; 11 bases align to TRBD2. After removal of 6 bases from V and 0 bases from J, the junction contained 4 bases not matched to a gene. This CDR3 has 15 amino acids. The germline V gene has CDR1 MNHEY and CDR2 SVGAGI. Written as DNA, the CDR3 is TGTGCCAGCAGCCCGACTAGCGGGAACTCCTACGAGCAGTACTTC. Translating it yields CASSPTSGNSYEQYF.

The chain carries TRBV9 and TRBJ2-7; D not certain. The length of the CDR3 is 11 residues. Between the trimmed V and J ends, which lost 3 bases and 3 bases, there was a span of 4 bases. Germline V CDR1 and CDR2: SGDLS, YYNGEE. The CDR3 reads CASSAVYEQYF. CDR3 bases: TGTGCCAGCAGCGCGGTCTACGAGCAGTACTTC.

The chain combines TRBV18 with TRBJ1-2; TRBD1 aligns across 7 bases. The CDR3 is 14 amino acids. V gave up 3 bases and J gave up 6 bases; unmatched junction bases: 7. CDR1 is KGHSH, CDR2 LQKENI, per germline. In nucleotides, the CDR3 is TGTGCCAGCTCACCGACAGGGCTTGGCGATGGCTACACCTTC. Its translation: CASSPTGLGDGYTF. Together with reference TRBV18 and TRBJ1-2, the CDR3 gives the full variable domain: NAGVMQNPRHLVRRRGQEARLRCSPMKGHSHVYWYRQLPEEGLKFMVYLQKENIIDESGMPKERFSAEFPKEGPSILRIQQVVRGDSAAYFCASSPTGLGDGYTFGSGTRLTVV.

This clone appeared a few times. The chain carries TRBV5-1 and TRBJ2-7, with 12 bases matching TRBD1. With 4 bases clipped from V and 6 bases from J, the junction kept 8 bases outside the gene matches. CDR3 length equals 15 residues. Germline-derived CDR1 and CDR2 are SGHRS and YFSETQ. CDR3 bases: TGCGCCAGCAGCCCCCCGGGACAGGGGGCCGGCGAGCAGTACTTC. Its translation is CASSPPGQGAGEQYF.

This chain joins TRBV7-8 and TRBJ1-2; D may be TRBD1 (6 bases). The germline V gene has CDR1 SGHVS and CDR2 FQNEAQ. Trimming left V 8 bases short and J 5 bases short, with 15 bases between. CDR3 length: 13 amino acids. CDR3 nucleotides: TGTGCCAGCGGGATCGACAGGCGGTATGGCTACACCTTC. This translates into CASGIDRRYGYTF.

CDR3 sequence: CASSSRGLGAFF. The CDR3 nucleotides are TGTGCCAGCAGCAGTAGGGGGCTTGGGGCTTTCTTT. V and J are TRBV21-1 and TRBJ1-1; the table's D call, TRBD1, was not checked against the DNA. TRBV21-1 is described as a pseudogene. The CDR3 is 12 residues long.

The chain combines TRBV7-2 with TRBJ2-5; the D is unclear. CDR1 and CDR2 from the germline V gene are SGHTA and FQGNSA. The CDR3 is 11 amino acids. V gave up 5 bases and J gave up 5 bases, with 6 bases separating them. CDR3 region: CASSPRETQYF. CDR3 nucleotide sequence: TGTGCCAGCAGCCCGAGGGAGACCCAGTACTTC.

The V and J genes are TRBV11-2 and TRBJ1-2; D ambiguous. Germline loops: CDR1 SGHAT, CDR2 FQNNGV. There are 17 residues in the CDR3. Trimming pared 3 bases from V and 5 bases from J, leaving 22 bases between. CDR3 DNA sequence: TGTGCCAGCAGCTTTCTACGTCCCCTGCTGGGGTCTTATGGCTACACCTTC. It yields the protein CASSFLRPLLGSYGYTF.

The chain employs TRBV28 and TRBJ1-1, with a tentative D call TRBD1 (6 bases). There are 14 residues in the CDR3. V shed 5 bases and J shed 6 bases, with 16 bases lying between them. Germline CDR1 MDHEN, CDR2 SYDVKM. The CDR3 coding sequence is TGTGCCAGCAGTCCAACGGCAGGGGCTCCTGAAGCTTTCTTT. Translated, it gives CASSPTAGAPEAFF. Variable domain in full (rest from reference TRBV28 and TRBJ1-1): DVKVTQSSRYLVKRTGEKVFLECVQDMDHENMFWYRQDPGLGLRLIYFSYDVKMKEKGDIPEGYSVSREKKERFSLILESASTNQTSMYLCASSPTAGAPEAFFGQGTRLTVV.